Given below is one T cell receptor (beta chain) in context. The antigen is not known. This sample stems from a study of OX40 agonist ivuxolimab in advanced cancers. Across the whole study: Enrollees could have had prior anti-PD-1, anti-PD-L1 or anti-CTLA-4 therapy, which 40% to 45% had received. Overall study findings and caveats: Low levels of normalized T-cell clonal expansion also appeared in some nonresponders. Not determined was the antigen specificity of the expanded peripheral T cells.

V lost 5 bases, J lost 8 bases, and 21 bases lay in between. Germline loops: CDR1 SGHTA, CDR2 FQGNSA. The CDR3 is 15 residues long. TCRdb keeps only in-frame clones here, not all; method: immunoSEQ multiplex PCR. The data hold about 61,000 clones, with 75% to 90% observed a single time. The chain joins TRBV7-2 to TRBJ1-2; a weak D match, TRBD1 (6 bases). This TCR came from an adult with an advanced solid tumor such as melanoma, head and neck, liver or kidney cancer. The sample here was CD4+ or CD8+ T cells sorted from blood, taken in a trial of the OX40 agonist ivuxolimab. CDR3 sequence reads: CASSTPRGAAGGYTF. The CDR3 DNA reads as TGTGCCAGCAGCACCCCCAGGGGCGCGGCGGGGGGCTACACCTTC. Supplemented by reference TRBV7-2 and TRBJ1-2, the full variable domain reads GAGVSQSPSNKVTEKGKDVELRCDPISGHTALYWYRQSLGQGLEFLIYFQGNSAPDKSGLPSDRFSAERTGGSVSTLTIQRTQQEDSAVYLCASSTPRGAAGGYTFGSGTRLTVV.